This T cell receptor (beta chain) is from a study of T cell changes during pregnancy in multiple sclerosis. Libraries were prepared by immunoSEQ multiplex PCR; TCRdb keeps only in-frame clonotypes and omits some of them. The sample yields 70,000 to 95,000 clones, about 92% seen once. The CDR3 is 13 residues long. Germline-derived CDR1 and CDR2 are SGHDN and FVKESK. V was cut by 10 bases and J by 0 bases, with 9 bases left in between. V is TRBV14 and J is TRBJ2-2; perhaps TRBD2 as D (6 bases). This TCR came from a female donor in good health, enrolled as a control in a pregnancy study. Sequences were derived from peripheral blood, sampled after pregnancy. CDR3 region: CATAGSNTGELFF. CDR3 sequence (DNA): TGTGCCACCGCGGGATCGAACACCGGGGAGCTGTTTTTT.